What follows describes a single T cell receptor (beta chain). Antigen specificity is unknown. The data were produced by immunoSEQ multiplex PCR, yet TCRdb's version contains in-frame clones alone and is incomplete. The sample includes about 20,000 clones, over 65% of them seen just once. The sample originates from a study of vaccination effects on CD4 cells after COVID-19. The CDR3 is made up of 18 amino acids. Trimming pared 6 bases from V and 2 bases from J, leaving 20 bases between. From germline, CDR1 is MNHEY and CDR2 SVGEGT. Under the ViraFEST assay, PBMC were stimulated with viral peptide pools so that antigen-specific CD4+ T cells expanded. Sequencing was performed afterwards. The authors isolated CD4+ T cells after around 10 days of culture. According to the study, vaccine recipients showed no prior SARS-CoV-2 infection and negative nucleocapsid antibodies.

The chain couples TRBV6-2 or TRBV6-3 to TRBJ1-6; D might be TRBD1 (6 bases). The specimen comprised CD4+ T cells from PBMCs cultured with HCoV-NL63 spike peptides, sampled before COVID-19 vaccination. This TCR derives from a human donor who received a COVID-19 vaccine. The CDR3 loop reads CASSPRGDLSAYNSPLHF. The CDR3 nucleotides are TGTGCCAGCAGCCCTAGGGGGGACTTAAGCGCCTATAATTCACCCCTCCACTTT.